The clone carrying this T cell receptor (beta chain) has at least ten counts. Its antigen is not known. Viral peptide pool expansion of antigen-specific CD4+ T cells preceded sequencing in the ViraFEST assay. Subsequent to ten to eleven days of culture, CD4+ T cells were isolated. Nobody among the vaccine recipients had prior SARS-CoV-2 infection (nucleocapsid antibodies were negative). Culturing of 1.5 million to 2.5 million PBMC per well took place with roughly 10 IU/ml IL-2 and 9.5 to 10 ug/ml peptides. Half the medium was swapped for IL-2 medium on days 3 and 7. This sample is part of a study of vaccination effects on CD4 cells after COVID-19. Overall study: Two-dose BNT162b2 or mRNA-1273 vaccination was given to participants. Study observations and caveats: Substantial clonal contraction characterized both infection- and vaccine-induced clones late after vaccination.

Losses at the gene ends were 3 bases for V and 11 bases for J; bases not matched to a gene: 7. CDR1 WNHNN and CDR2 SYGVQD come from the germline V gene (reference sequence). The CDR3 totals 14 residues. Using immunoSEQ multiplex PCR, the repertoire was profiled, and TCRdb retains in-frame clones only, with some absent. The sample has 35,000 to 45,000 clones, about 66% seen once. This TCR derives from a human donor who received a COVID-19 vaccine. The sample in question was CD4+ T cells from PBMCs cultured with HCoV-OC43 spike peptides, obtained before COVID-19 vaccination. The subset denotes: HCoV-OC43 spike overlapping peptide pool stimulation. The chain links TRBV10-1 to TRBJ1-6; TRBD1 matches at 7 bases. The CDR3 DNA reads TGCGCCAGCAGTGACGGACAGGAGGTCGCACCCCTCCACTTT. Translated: CASSDGQEVAPLHF.